One and the same sample provided the 20 T cell receptor beta chains below, sequenced in a study of blood T cell repertoires in COVID-19. Data came from immunoSEQ multiplex PCR; TCRdb stores just in-frame clones and leaves some out. The table lists roughly 180,000 clones, 70% to 90% of them singletons. The sequencing sample was made of peripheral blood. The source is a man aged 35-49 years who had recovered from COVID-19.

This chain joins TRBV5-4 and TRBJ2-3, with D possibly TRBD2 on 6 matching bases. With 4 bases removed from V and 5 bases from J, the gap between germline ends came to 20 bases. This CDR3 is 16 amino acids long. From germline, CDR1 is SGHNT and CDR2 YYREEE (reference sequence). CDR3 bases: TGTGCCAGCAGCCGCCGAACAATGGGACTGCAAGATACGCAGTATTTT. Encoded protein: CASSRRTMGLQDTQYF.

The chain couples TRBV7-6 to TRBJ2-5; D may be TRBD2 (6 bases). This CDR3 has 16 amino acids. V gave up 3 bases and J gave up 2 bases, with 16 bases separating them. CDR1 and CDR2 from the germline V gene are SGHVS and FNYEAQ. The CDR3 region has the DNA TGTGCCAGCAGCTTGATGGCCATCGCGGGGCAAGAGACCCAGTACTTC. It specifies CASSLMAIAGQETQYF.

The chain uses TRBV7-9 and TRBJ2-3, with unresolved D. The CDR3 sequence is 13 residues long. CDR1 is SEHNR, CDR2 FQNEAQ, per germline (reference sequence). The V and J ends lost 5 bases and 5 bases respectively, with 11 bases between them. CDR3: CASSLPAKDTQYF. As DNA, the CDR3 is TGTGCCAGCAGCCTCCCTGCTAAAGATACGCAGTATTTT.

V gene TRBV27 combines with J gene TRBJ2-5, with D maybe TRBD2 (6 bases). Germline CDR1 and CDR2: MNHEY and SMNVEV (reference sequence). The CDR3 spans 17 residues. Trimming removed 1 base from V and 5 bases from J, with 20 bases in between. CDR3 sequence: CASSLLPVEGRLETQYF. The CDR3, as DNA: TGTGCCAGCAGTTTATTGCCGGTGGAGGGGAGATTGGAGACCCAGTACTTC.

V and J are TRBV7-9 and TRBJ2-3; no clear D. Trimming cost V 1 base and J 1 base, with 9 bases left between them. Germline CDR1 and CDR2: SEHNR and FQNEAQ (reference sequence). This CDR3 has 15 amino acids. CDR3 loop: CASSLGGPRTDTQYF. CDR3 nucleotides: TGTGCCAGCAGCTTAGGTGGGCCCCGCACAGATACGCAGTATTTT. The full variable domain, its missing parts supplied by reference TRBV7-9 and TRBJ2-3, is DTGVSQNPRHKITKRGQNVTFRCDPISEHNRLYWYRQTLGQGPEFLTYFQNEAQLEKSRLLSDRFSAERPKGSFSTLEIQRTEQGDSAMYLCASSLGGPRTDTQYFGPGTRLTVL.

CDR3 in amino acids: CASSFGTGESGELFF. DNA for the CDR3: TGTGCCAGCAGCTTCGGGACAGGGGAATCCGGGGAGCTGTTTTTT. The chain recombines TRBV9 with TRBJ2-2; 10 nucleotides line up with TRBD1. The V segment lost 4 bases and the J segment 6 bases; nucleotides outside the gene matches: 6. The germline gives CDR1 SGDLS, CDR2 YYNGEE. CDR3 length: 15 residues.

The V and J genes are TRBV6-5 and TRBJ1-5, with 9 bases that match TRBD1. The CDR3 loop spans 15 amino acids. V shed 5 bases and J 3 bases; nucleotides not matched to a gene: 5. Germline loops: CDR1 MNHEY, CDR2 SVGAGI. The chain's CDR3 is CASSRQGVNNQPQHF. DNA of the CDR3: TGTGCCAGCAGTCGACAGGGGGTGAACAATCAGCCCCAGCATTTT.

This sequence joins TRBV19 and TRBJ2-7; 7 nucleotides match TRBD1. V shed 5 bases and J 5 bases; nucleotides not matched to a gene: 6. The CDR3 consists of 13 residues. Per germline, CDR1 LNHDA and CDR2 SQIVND (reference sequence). CDR3 DNA: TGTGCCAGTAGTGACAGGGCTCTCGACGAGCAGTACTTC. As protein: CASSDRALDEQYF.

The chain uses TRBV9 and TRBJ2-3, with 7 bases fitting TRBD2. The CDR3 runs 14 residues. The germline gives CDR1 SGDLS, CDR2 YYNGEE. V gave up 2 bases and J gave up 6 bases; unmatched junction bases: 6. The CDR3 region is CASSVAGAVDTQYF. The CDR3 DNA reads as TGTGCCAGCAGCGTGGCGGGAGCGGTGGATACGCAGTATTTT. The full variable domain, with the rest looked up from reference TRBV9 and TRBJ2-3, is DSGVTQTPKHLITATGQRVTLRCSPRSGDLSVYWYQQSLDQGLQFLIQYYNGEERAKGNILERFSAQQFPDLHSELNLSSLELGDSALYFCASSVAGAVDTQYFGPGTRLTVL.

The V call is TRBV30, the J call TRBJ1-1, with unresolved D. This CDR3 has 13 amino acids. Trimming stripped 1 base from V and 6 bases from J, with 12 bases between. The V gene's germline CDR1 is GTSNPN and CDR2 SVGIG (reference sequence). CDR3 in amino acids: CAWSDGSSPEAFF. The DNA for the CDR3 is TGTGCCTGGAGTGACGGGTCATCTCCTGAAGCTTTCTTT.

The V call is TRBV3-1 (or the pseudogene TRBV3-2), the J call TRBJ2-3, with D unresolved. The CDR3 covers 14 residues. The V end lost 3 bases, the J end lost 4 bases, and 11 bases lay between the germline ends. Looked up from germline, CDR1 is LGHDT and CDR2 is YNNKEL (reference sequence). CDR3 region: CASSQSQASDTQYF. CDR3 nucleotides: TGTGCCAGCAGCCAGAGCCAGGCGTCAGATACGCAGTATTTT.

The chain is built from TRBV5-8 and TRBJ1-2, with D possibly matching TRBD1 (5 bases). The germline V gene encodes CDR1 SGHTS and CDR2 YDEGEE. The CDR3 extends over 12 amino acids. The V end lost 0 bases, the J end lost 7 bases, and 7 bases lay between the germline ends. CDR3 region: CASSLVGVGYTF. CDR3 nucleotide sequence: TGTGCCAGCAGCTTGGTAGGGGTTGGCTACACCTTC.

This chain links TRBV7-2 with TRBJ1-4, with 11 bases matching TRBD1. CDR1 is SGHTA and CDR2 is FQGNSA in the germline V gene. CDR3 length: 13 amino acids. The J segment lost 9 bases and the V segment lost 5 bases, leaving 2 bases of the junction unmatched. This chain's CDR3 is CASSQDRGQKLFF. The CDR3 DNA reads TGTGCCAGCAGCCAGGACAGGGGGCAAAAACTGTTTTTT.

The J gene is TRBJ2-7, the V gene TRBV11-3, with a tentative D call TRBD2 (5 bases). The CDR3 length is 14 residues. V lost 1 base, J lost 2 bases, and 9 bases lay in between. Per germline, CDR1 SGHNT and CDR2 YENEEA. As DNA, the CDR3 is TGTGCCAGCAGCTTAGGCTCGGGGACCTACGAGCAGTACTTC. As protein: CASSLGSGTYEQYF.

As concerns this clone: Other nucleotide sequences in the sample specify the same CDR3. This sequence joins TRBV6-2 or TRBV6-3 and TRBJ2-7, with D perhaps matching TRBD2 (6 bases). The V end lost 6 bases, the J end lost 2 bases, and 14 bases lay between the germline ends. CDR1 and CDR2 from the germline V gene are MNHEY and SVGEGT. The CDR3 is 14 amino acids. Written as DNA, the CDR3 is TGTGCCAGCAGCCCCCAGGGAGGCACCTACGAGCAGTACTTC. Translation: CASSPQGGTYEQYF.

The chain couples TRBV18 to TRBJ1-5; the match to TRBD1 covers 10 bases. J was trimmed by 6 bases and V by 5 bases; bases with no gene match: 4. Germline CDR1 KGHSH, CDR2 LQKENI. CDR3 length: 14 amino acids. Here the CDR3 reads CASSTTGGGQPQHF. CDR3 in DNA: TGTGCCAGCTCAACGACAGGGGGCGGTCAGCCCCAGCATTTT.

This clone was recorded once. The V call is TRBV7-9, the J call TRBJ1-1, with TRBD1 matching over 9 bases. This CDR3 comprises 16 residues. Unmatched junction bases numbered 11, after V lost 5 bases and J lost 4 bases. Germline V gene lookup returns CDR1 SEHNR and CDR2 FQNEAQ (reference sequence). In DNA form, the CDR3 reads TGTGCCAGCAGCGTAGGGACAGGGTATTTGGGCACTGAAGCTTTCTTT. Its translation: CASSVGTGYLGTEAFF.

This rearrangement joins TRBV20-1 to TRBJ1-1; TRBD1 aligns across 8 bases. CDR3 length: 17 residues. The germline V gene has CDR1 DFQATT and CDR2 SNEGSKA (reference sequence). The V gene end was trimmed by 3 bases and the J gene end by 2 bases; junction bases not matched to a gene: 14. CDR3 sequence (DNA): TGCAGTGCTAGTAAATTTACTCCAGGGGGCGCAAACACTGAAGCTTTCTTT. It codes for CSASKFTPGGANTEAFF.

This sequence joins TRBV7-2 and TRBJ2-5; 9 nucleotides align to TRBD2. This CDR3 is 12 amino acids long. Trimming removed 8 bases from V and 5 bases from J; junction bases left unmatched: 3. Germline V lookup: CDR1 SGHTA, CDR2 FQGNSA. The CDR3 bases are TGTGCCAGCGCGAGCGGGGGGGAGACCCAGTACTTC. Translating it yields CASASGGETQYF.

The V and J genes are TRBV2 and TRBJ1-5; D unresolved. The V end was cut by 2 bases, the J end by 5 bases, with 10 bases between. The CDR3 is made up of 14 amino acids. From germline, CDR1 is SNHLY and CDR2 FYNNEI. The chain's CDR3 is CASSERPRDQPQHF. As DNA, the CDR3 is TGTGCCAGCAGTGAAAGGCCGCGGGATCAGCCCCAGCATTTT.